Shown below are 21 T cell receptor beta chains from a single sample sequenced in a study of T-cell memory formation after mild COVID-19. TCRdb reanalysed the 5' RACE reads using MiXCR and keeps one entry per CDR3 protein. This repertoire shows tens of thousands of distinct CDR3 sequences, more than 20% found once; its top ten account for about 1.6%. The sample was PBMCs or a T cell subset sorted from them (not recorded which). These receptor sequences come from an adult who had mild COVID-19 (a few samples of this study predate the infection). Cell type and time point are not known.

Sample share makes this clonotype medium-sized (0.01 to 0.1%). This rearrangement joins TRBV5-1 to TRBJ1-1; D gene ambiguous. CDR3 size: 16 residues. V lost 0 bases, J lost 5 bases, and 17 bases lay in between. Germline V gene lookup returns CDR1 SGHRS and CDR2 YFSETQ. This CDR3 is CASSLEQFLVVTEAFF. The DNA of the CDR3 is TGCGCCAGCAGCTTGGAACAGTTCCTAGTGGTGACTGAAGCTTTCTTT.

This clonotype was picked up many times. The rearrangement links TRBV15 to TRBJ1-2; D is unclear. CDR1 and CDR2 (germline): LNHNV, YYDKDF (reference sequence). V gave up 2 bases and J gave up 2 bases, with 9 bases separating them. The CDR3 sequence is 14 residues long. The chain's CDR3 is CATSRSRPNYGYTF. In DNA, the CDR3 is TGTGCCACCAGCAGAAGCCGTCCGAACTATGGCTACACCTTC. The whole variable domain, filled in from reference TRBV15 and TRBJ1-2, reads DAMVIQNPRYQVTQFGKPVTLSCSQTLNHNVMYWYQQKSSQAPKLLFHYYDKDFNNEADTPDNFQSRRPNTSFCFLDIRSPGLGDTAMYLCATSRSRPNYGYTFGSGTRLTVV.

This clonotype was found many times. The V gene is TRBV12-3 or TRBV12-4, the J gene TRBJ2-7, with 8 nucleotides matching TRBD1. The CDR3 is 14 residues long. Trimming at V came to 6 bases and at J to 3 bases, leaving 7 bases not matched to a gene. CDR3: CASRSDRGVYEQYF. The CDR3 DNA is TGTGCCAGCAGATCCGACAGGGGAGTCTACGAGCAGTACTTC.

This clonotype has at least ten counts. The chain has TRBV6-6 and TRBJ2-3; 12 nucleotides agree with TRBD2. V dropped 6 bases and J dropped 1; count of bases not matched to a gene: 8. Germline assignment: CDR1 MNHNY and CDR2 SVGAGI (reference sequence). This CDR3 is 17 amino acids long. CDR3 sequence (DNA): TGTGCCAGCAGCAGATTTCGGACTAGCGGGGGCACAGATACGCAGTATTTT. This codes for CASSRFRTSGGTDTQYF.

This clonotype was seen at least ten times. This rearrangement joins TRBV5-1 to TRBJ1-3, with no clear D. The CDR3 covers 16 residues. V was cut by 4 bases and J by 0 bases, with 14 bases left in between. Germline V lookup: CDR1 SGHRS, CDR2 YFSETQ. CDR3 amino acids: CASSRDGRRSGNTIYF. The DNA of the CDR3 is TGCGCCAGCAGCCGCGATGGACGTCGCTCTGGAAACACCATATATTTT.

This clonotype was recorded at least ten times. The CDR3 sequence: CASRFPDGISEAFF. The CDR3 nucleotides are TGTGCCAGCCGATTCCCAGACGGGATATCTGAAGCTTTCTTT. This sequence joins TRBV2 and TRBJ1-1; D unresolved. Per the germline V gene, CDR1 is SNHLY and CDR2 is FYNNEI. With 8 bases removed from V and 6 bases from J, the gap between germline ends came to 19 bases. This CDR3 contains 14 residues.

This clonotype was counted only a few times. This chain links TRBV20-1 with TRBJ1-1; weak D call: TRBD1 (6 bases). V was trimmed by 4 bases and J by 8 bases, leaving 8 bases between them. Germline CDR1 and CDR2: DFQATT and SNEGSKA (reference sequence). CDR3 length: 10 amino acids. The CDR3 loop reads CSAKGTEAFF. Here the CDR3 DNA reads TGCAGTGCTAAAGGGACAGAAGCTTTCTTT.

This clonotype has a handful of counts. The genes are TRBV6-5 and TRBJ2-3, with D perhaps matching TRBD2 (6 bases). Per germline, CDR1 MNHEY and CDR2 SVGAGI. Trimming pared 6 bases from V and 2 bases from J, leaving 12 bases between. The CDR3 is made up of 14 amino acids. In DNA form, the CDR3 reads TGTGCCAGCAGCCGGGACTCTATCACAGATACGCAGTATTTT. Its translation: CASSRDSITDTQYF.

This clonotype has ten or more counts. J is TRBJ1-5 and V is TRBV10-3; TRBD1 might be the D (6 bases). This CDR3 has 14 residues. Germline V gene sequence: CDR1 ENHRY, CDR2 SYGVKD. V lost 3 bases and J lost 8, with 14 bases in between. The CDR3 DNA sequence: TGTGCCATCAGTGACGGGACATTACAAAAGCCCCAGCATTTT. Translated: CAISDGTLQKPQHF.

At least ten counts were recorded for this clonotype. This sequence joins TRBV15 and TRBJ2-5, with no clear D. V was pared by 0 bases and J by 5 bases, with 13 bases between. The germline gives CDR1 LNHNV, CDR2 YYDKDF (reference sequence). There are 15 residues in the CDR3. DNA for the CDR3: TGTGCCACCAGCAGAGATCTCCTAGAGGCGGAGACCCAGTACTTC. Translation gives CATSRDLLEAETQYF.

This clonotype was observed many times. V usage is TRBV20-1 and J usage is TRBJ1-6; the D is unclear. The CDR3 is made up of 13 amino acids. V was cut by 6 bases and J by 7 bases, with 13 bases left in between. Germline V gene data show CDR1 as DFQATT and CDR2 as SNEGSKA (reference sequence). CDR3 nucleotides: TGCAGTGCAAAAAGGACGGGGAATTCACCCCTCCACTTT. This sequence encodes CSAKRTGNSPLHF.

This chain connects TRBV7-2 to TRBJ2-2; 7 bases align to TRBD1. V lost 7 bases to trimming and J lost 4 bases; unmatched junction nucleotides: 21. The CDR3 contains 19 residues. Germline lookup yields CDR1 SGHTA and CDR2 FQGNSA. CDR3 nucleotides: TGTGCCAGCAAGGGAAGCCCCCTGGGACAGCCGGCTTCCACCGGGGAGCTGTTTTTT. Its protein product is CASKGSPLGQPASTGELFF.

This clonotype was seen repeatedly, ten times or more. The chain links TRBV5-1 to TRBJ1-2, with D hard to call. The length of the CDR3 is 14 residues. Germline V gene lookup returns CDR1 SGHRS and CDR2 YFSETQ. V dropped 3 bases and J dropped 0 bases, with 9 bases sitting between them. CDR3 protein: CASSWSGSNYGYTF. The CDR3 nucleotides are TGCGCCAGCAGCTGGAGCGGGTCTAACTATGGCTACACCTTC.

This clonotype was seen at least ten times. The CDR3 nucleotides read TGTGCCAGCAGTTACGAGGAATACTATGGCTACACCTTC. Residues: CASSYEEYYGYTF. The V call is TRBV6-2 or TRBV6-3, the J call TRBJ1-2; D call uncertain. V was pared by 2 bases and J by 3 bases, with 7 bases between. The germline gives CDR1 MNHEY, CDR2 SVGEGT. CDR3 length: 13 residues.

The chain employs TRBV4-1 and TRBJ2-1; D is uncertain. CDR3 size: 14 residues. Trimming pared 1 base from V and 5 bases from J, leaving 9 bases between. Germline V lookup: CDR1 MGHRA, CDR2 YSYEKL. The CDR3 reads CASSQVGKDNEQFF. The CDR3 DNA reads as TGCGCCAGCAGCCAAGTTGGAAAGGACAATGAGCAGTTCTTC.

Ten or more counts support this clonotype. In DNA, the CDR3 is TGCGCCAGCAGCCTGGACCGGGCCGAGCAGTACTTC. Translation gives CASSLDRAEQYF. This chain joins TRBV5-1 and TRBJ2-7; D gene unclear. V lost 4 bases, J lost 6 bases, and 11 bases lay in between. This CDR3 spans 12 amino acids. Germline CDR1 and CDR2: SGHRS and YFSETQ.

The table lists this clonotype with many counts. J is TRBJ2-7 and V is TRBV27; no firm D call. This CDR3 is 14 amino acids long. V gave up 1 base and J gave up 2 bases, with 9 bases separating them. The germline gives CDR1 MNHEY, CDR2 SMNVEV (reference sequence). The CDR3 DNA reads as TGTGCCAGCAGTTTATATCGAGGCCCCTACGAGCAGTACTTC. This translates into CASSLYRGPYEQYF.

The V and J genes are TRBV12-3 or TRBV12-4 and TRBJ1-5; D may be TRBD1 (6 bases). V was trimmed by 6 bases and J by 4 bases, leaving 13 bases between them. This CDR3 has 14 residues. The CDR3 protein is CASSYYRENQPQHF. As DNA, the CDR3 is TGTGCCAGCAGCTATTACAGGGAAAATCAGCCCCAGCATTTT.

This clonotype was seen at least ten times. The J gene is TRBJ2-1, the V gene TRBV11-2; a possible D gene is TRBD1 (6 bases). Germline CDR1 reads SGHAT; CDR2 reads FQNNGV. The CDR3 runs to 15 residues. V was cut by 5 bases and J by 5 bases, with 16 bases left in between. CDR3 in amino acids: CASSLQGWRDNEQFF. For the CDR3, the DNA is TGTGCCAGCAGCCTACAGGGTTGGAGAGACAATGAGCAGTTCTTC.

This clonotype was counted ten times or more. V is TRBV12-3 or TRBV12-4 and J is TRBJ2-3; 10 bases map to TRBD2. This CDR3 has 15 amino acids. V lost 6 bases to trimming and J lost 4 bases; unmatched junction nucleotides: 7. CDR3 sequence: CASSPPGTSADTQYF. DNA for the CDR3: TGTGCCAGCAGCCCACCCGGGACTAGCGCAGATACGCAGTATTTT.

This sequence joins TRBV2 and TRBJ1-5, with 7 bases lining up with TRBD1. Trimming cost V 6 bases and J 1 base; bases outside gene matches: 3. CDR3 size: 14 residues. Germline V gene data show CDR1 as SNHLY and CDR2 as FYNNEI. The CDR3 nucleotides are TGTGCCAGCAGGGAACAGGGGAGCAATCAGCCCCAGCATTTT. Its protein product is CASREQGSNQPQHF.